This T cell receptor (beta chain) originates from a study of CD4 T cells in relation to SARS-CoV-2 and coronaviruses. This CDR3 is built from 13 residues. V lost 2 bases to trimming and J lost 2 bases, with 6 bases between them. Germline V CDR1 and CDR2: MNHEY, SVGEGT. On this clone itself: Its antigen is not known.

Unexposed donor CD4+ T cells date from about 2011-2019, before the COVID-19 pandemic. CD4+ T cells were isolated from the cells after more than nine days of culture. TCRdb keeps only in-frame clones here, not all; method: immunoSEQ multiplex PCR. The repertoire holds around 11,000 clones, with 65% to 75% as singletons. The source of this sequence is a human donor in good health. The sequenced material came from CD4+ T cells from PBMCs, cultured in vitro. V and J are TRBV6-2 or TRBV6-3 and TRBJ1-2; D possibly corresponds to TRBD1 (5 bases). The CDR3 DNA sequence: TGTGCCAGCAGTTACGAGGGGAACTATGGCTACACCTTC. Translation gives CASSYEGNYGYTF.